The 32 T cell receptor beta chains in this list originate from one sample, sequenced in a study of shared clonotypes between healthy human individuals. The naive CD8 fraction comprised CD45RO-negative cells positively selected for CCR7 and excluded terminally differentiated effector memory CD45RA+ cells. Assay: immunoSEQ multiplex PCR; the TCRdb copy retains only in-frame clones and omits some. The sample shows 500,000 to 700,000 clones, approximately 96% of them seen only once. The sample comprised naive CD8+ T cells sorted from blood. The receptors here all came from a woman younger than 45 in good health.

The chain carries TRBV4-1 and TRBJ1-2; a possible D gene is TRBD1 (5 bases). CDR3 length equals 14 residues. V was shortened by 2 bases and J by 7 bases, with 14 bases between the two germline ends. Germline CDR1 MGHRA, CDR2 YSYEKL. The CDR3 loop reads CASSQSDGASGYTF. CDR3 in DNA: TGCGCCAGCAGCCAATCAGACGGGGCGTCTGGCTACACCTTC.

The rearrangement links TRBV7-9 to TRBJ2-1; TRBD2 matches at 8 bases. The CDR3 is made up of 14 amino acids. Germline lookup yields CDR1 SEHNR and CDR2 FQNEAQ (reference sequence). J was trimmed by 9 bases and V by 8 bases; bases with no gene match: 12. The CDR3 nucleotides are TGTGCCAGCGCCAGCAGCGGGAGCCCTTTTGAGCAGTTCTTC. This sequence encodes CASASSGSPFEQFF.

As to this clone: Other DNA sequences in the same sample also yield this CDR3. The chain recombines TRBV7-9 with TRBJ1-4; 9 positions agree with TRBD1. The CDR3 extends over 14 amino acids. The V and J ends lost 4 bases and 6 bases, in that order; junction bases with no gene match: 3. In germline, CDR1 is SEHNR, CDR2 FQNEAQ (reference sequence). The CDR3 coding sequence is TGTGCCAGCAGCTCGACAGGGGGGGATGAAAAACTGTTTTTT. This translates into CASSSTGGDEKLFF.

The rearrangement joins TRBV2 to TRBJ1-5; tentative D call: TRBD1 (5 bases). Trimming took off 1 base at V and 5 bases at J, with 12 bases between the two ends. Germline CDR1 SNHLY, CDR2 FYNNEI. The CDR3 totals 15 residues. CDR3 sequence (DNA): TGTGCCAGCAGTGAAGGGGGGGGGAGGTATCAGCCCCAGCATTTT. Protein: CASSEGGGRYQPQHF.

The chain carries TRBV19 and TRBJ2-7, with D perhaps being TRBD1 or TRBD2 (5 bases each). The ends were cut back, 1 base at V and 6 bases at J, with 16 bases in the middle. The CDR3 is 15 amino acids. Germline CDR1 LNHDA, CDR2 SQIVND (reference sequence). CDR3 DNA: TGTGCCAGTAGTATAGTTCGAGGGGCTCTGGCCGAGCAGTACTTC. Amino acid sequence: CASSIVRGALAEQYF.

Here the CDR3 reads CASSFWLAGYNEQFF. The CDR3 region has the DNA TGTGCCAGCAGCTTTTGGCTAGCGGGATACAATGAGCAGTTCTTC. This chain uses TRBV7-9 with TRBJ2-1; 9 positions agree with TRBD2. Germline CDR1 SEHNR, CDR2 FQNEAQ (reference sequence). CDR3 length equals 15 residues. Germline trimming cut 3 bases from V and 4 bases from J; bases unmatched to any gene: 4.

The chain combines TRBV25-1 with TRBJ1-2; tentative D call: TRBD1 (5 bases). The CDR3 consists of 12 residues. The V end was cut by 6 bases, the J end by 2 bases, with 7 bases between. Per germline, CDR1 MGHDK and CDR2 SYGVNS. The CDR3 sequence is CASREGNYGYTF. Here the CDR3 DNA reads TGTGCCAGCAGAGAGGGGAACTATGGCTACACCTTC.

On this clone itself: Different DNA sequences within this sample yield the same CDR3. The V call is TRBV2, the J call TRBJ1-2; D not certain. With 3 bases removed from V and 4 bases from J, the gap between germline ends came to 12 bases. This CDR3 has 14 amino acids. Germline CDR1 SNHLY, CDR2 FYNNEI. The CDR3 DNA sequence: TGTGCCAGCAGTGAGCCCGGGTACGGCTATGGCTACACCTTC. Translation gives CASSEPGYGYGYTF.

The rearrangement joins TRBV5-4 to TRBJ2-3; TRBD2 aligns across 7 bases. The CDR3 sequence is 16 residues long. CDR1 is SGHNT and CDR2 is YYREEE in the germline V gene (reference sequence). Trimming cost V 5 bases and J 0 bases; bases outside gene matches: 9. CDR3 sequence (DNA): TGTGCCAGCAGACCCTGGGGTAGCGGGAGCACAGATACGCAGTATTTT. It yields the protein CASRPWGSGSTDTQYF.

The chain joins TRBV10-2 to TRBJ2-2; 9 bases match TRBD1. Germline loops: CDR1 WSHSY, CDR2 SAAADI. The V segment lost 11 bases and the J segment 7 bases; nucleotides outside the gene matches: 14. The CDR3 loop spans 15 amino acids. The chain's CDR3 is CAGQGPEGTNGELFF. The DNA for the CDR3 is TGCGCCGGACAGGGGCCCGAAGGAACTAACGGGGAGCTGTTTTTT.

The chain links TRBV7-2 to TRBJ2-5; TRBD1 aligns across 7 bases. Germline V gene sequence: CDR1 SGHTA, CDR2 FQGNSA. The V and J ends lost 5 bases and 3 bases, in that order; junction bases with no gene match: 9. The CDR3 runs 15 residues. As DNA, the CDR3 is TGTGCCAGCAGCACCCGACAGGGCGAGGAAGAGACCCAGTACTTC. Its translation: CASSTRQGEEETQYF.

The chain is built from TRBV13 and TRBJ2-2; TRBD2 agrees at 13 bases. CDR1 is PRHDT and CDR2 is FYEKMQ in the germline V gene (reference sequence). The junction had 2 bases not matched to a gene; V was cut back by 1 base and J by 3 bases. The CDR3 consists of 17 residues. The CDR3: CASSLDGLAGDTGELFF. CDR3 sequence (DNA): TGTGCCAGCAGCTTAGACGGACTAGCGGGAGACACCGGGGAGCTGTTTTTT.

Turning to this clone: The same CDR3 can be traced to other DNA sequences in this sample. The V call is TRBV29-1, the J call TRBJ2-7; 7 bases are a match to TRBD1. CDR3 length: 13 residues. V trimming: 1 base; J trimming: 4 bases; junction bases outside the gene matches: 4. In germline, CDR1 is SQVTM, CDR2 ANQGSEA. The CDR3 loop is CSVEGQGEYEQYF. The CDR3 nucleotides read TGCAGCGTTGAAGGGCAGGGGGAGTACGAGCAGTACTTC.

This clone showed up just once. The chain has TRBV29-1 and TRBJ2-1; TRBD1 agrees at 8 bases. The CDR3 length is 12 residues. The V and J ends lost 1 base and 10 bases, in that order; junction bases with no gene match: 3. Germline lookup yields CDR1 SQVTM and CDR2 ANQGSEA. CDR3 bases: TGCAGCGTTGAAGGTAGGACAGGGGAGCAGTTCTTC. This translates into CSVEGRTGEQFF.

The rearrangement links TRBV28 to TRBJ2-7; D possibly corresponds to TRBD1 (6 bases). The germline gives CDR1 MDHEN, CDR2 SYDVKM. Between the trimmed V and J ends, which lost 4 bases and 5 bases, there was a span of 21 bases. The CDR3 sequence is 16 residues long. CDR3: CASSSLWGSGADEQYF. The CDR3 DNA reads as TGTGCCAGCAGTTCCCTGTGGGGTTCAGGGGCGGACGAGCAGTACTTC.

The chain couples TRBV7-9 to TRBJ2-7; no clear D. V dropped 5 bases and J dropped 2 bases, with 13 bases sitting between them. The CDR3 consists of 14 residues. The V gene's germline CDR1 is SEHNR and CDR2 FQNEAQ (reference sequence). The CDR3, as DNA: TGTGCCAGCAGCCGTACGGTGGGAACCTACGAGCAGTACTTC. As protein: CASSRTVGTYEQYF.

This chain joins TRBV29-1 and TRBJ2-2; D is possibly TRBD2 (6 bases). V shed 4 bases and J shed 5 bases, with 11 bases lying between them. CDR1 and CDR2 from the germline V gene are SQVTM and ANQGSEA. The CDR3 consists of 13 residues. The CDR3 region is CSVGRAGTGELFF. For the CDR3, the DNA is TGCAGCGTTGGTAGGGCGGGGACCGGGGAGCTGTTTTTT.

The CDR3, as DNA: TGTGCCAGCAGCCCCCTTTTAAGCAATGAGCAGTTCTTC. It specifies CASSPLLSNEQFF. The chain joins TRBV7-8 to TRBJ2-1; D not certain. Germline assignment: CDR1 SGHVS and CDR2 FQNEAQ. The CDR3 runs to 13 residues. V was shortened by 5 bases and J by 6 bases, with 11 bases between the two germline ends.

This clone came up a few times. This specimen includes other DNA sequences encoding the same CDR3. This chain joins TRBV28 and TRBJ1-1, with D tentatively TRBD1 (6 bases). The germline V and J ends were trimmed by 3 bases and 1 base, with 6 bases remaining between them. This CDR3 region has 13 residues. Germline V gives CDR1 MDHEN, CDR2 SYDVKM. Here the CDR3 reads CASSLTGNTEAFF. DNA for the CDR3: TGTGCCAGCAGTTTGACAGGGAACACTGAAGCTTTCTTT.

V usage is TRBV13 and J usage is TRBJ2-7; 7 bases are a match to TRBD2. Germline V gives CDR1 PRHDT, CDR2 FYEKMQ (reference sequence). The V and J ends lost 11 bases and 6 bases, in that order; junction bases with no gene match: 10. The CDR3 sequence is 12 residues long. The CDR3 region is CASHGGDGEQYF. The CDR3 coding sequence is TGTGCCTCCCATGGGGGGGACGGCGAGCAGTACTTC.

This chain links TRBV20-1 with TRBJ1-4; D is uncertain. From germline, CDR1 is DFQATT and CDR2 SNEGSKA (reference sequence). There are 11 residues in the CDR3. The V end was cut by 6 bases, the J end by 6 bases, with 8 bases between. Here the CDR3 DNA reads TGCAGTGCCGTCCTCGATGAAAAACTGTTTTTT. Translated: CSAVLDEKLFF.

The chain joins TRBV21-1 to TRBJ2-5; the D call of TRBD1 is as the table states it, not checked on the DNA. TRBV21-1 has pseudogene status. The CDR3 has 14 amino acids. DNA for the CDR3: TGTGCCAGCAGCAAGCCCCCAGGGCGAGAGACCCAGTACTTC. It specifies CASSKPPGRETQYF.

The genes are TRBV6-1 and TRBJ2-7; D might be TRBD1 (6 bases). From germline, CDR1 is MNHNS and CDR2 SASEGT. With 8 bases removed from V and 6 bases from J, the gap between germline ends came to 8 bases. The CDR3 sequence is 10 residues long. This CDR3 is CASQGTEQYF. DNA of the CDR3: TGTGCCAGCCAGGGGACCGAGCAGTACTTC.

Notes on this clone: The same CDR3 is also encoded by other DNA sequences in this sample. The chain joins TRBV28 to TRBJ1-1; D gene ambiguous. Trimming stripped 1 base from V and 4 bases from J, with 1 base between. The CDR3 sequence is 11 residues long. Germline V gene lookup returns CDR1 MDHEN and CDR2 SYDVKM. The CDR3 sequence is CASSLSTEAFF. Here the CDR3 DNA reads TGTGCCAGCAGTTTATCCACTGAAGCTTTCTTT.

The chain's CDR3 is CASSTQGIGEQFF. CDR3 in DNA: TGTGCCAGCAGCACACAGGGTATCGGGGAGCAGTTCTTC. The genes are TRBV7-6 and TRBJ2-1; D possibly corresponds to TRBD1 (6 bases). Trimming removed 5 bases from V and 10 bases from J, with 15 bases in between. The germline V gene encodes CDR1 SGHVS and CDR2 FNYEAQ. CDR3 length: 13 residues.

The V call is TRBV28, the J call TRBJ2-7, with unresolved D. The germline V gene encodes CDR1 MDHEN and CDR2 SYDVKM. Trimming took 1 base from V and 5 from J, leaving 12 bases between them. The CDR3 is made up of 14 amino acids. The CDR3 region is CASSLLILANEQYF. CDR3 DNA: TGTGCCAGCAGTTTATTGATTTTGGCGAACGAGCAGTACTTC.

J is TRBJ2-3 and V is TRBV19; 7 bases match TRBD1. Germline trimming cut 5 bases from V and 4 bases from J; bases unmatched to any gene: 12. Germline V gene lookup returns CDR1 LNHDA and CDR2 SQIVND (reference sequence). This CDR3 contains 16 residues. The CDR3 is CASSQMGQFIADTQYF. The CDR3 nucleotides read TGTGCCAGTAGTCAAATGGGACAGTTTATTGCAGATACGCAGTATTTT.

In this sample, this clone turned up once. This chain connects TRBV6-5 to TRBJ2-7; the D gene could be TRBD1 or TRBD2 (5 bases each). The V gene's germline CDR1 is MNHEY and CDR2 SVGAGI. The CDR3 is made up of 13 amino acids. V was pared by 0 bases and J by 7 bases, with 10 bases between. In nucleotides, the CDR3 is TGTGCCAGCAGTTACTCGAGGTGGGGGGAGCAGTACTTC. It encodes CASSYSRWGEQYF.

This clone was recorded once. The CDR3 spells CASSRTEMDGYTF. As DNA, the CDR3 is TGTGCCAGCAGTAGGACGGAAATGGATGGCTACACCTTC. The chain links TRBV28 to TRBJ1-2; D remains unclear. In germline, CDR1 is MDHEN, CDR2 SYDVKM. CDR3 length: 13 residues. V was shortened by 5 bases and J by 6 bases, with 13 bases between the two germline ends.

CDR3 in DNA: TGTGCCAGCAGTGTCCTCAATGAGCAGTACTTC. This translates into CASSVLNEQYF. The chain couples TRBV25-1 to TRBJ2-7; D gene ambiguous. The CDR3 is 11 residues long. V was pared by 4 bases and J by 7 bases, with 8 bases between. Germline values: CDR1 MGHDK, CDR2 SYGVNS.

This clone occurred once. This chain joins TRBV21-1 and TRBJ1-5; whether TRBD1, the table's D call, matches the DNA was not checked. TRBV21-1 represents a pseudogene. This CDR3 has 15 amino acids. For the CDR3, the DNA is TGTGCCAGCAGCAAAGCGGGGACAGGCAATCAGCCCCAGCATTTT. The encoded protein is CASSKAGTGNQPQHF.

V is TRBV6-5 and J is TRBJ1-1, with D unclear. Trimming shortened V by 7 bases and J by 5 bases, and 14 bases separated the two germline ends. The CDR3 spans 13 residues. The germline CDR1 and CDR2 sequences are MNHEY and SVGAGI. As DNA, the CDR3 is TGTGCCAGCACCTTGGTAATAGGGACTGAAGCTTTCTTT. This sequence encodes CASTLVIGTEAFF.